This paragraph reports one TCR beta chain. Its target is not known. It was CD45RO-negative cells, positively selected for CCR7, that made up naive CD8 cells, with terminally differentiated effector memory CD45RA+ cells excluded. None of the donors, who were healthy HIV-negative adults, had recently had acute infections or vaccinations. Only in-frame clones appear in the TCRdb table, and some are missing; sequencing was by immunoSEQ multiplex PCR. Of some 2,100,000 clones detected, just over 90% appear once; the ten largest clones hold about 1.8%. These data originate in a study of shared clonotypes between healthy human individuals. Study conclusions and caveats: In several donors, around 4.8% of naive CD4 clonotypes appeared in common.

Germline V gene sequence: CDR1 SGHDT, CDR2 YYEEEE. With 4 bases removed from V and 8 bases from J, the gap between germline ends came to 23 bases. The CDR3 is 16 residues long. This receptor was obtained from a man aged 18 to 35 in good health. Some clones in this sample may be carry-over from other donors' samples. The sequencing sample was made of naive CD8+ T cells from PBMCs. The chain is built from TRBV5-6 and TRBJ2-3; the D is unclear. The CDR3 is CASSLGSGVGVGTQYF. The CDR3 DNA reads TGTGCCAGCAGCCTGGGTAGTGGGGTAGGTGTCGGTACGCAGTATTTT.